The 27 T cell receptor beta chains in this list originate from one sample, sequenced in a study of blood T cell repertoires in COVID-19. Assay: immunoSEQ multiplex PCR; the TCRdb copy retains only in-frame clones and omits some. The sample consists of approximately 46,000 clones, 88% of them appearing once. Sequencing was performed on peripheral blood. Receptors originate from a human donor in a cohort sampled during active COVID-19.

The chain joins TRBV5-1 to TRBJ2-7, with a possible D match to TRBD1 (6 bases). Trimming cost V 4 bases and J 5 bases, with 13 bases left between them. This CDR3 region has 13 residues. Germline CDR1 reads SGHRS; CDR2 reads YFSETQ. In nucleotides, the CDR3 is TGCGCCAGCAGCGACGGGACAATGAACGAGCAGTACTTC. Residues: CASSDGTMNEQYF.

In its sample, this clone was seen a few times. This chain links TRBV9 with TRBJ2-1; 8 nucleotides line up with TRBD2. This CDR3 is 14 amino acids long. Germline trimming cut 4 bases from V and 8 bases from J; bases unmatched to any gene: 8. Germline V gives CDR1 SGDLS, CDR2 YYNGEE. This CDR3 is CASSLTGGADEQFF. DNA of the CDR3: TGTGCCAGCAGCCTTACGGGGGGGGCCGATGAGCAGTTCTTC.

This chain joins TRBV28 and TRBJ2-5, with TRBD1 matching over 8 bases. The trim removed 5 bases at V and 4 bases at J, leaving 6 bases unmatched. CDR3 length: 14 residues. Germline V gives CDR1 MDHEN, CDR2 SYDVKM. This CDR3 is CASSSIQGGETQYF. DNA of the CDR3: TGTGCCAGCAGTAGCATACAGGGGGGAGAGACCCAGTACTTC.

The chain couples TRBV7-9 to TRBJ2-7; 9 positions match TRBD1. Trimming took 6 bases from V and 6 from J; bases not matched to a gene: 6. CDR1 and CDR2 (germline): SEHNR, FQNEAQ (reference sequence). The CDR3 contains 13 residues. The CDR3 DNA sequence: TGTGCCAGCAGTTTACAGGGGGCGCGCGAGCAGTACTTC. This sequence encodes CASSLQGAREQYF.

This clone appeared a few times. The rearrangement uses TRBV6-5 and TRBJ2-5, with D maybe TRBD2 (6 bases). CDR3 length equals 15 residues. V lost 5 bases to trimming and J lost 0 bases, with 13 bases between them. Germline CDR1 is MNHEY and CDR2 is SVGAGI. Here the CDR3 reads CASSRLSGDQETQYF. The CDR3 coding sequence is TGTGCCAGCAGTCGCCTCTCGGGGGACCAAGAGACCCAGTACTTC.

The CDR3 protein is CASSLDTVDNSPLHF. CDR3 DNA sequence: TGCGCCAGCAGCTTGGATACAGTTGATAATTCACCCCTCCACTTT. The rearrangement joins TRBV5-1 to TRBJ1-6; D is unresolved. The CDR3 runs 15 residues. V was pared by 0 bases and J by 5 bases, with 9 bases between. Germline CDR1 and CDR2: SGHRS and YFSETQ.

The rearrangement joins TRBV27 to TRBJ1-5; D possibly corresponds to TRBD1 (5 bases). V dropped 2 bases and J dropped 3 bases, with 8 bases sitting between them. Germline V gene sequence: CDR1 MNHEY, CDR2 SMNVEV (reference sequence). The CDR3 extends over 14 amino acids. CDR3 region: CASSLRGPNQPQHF. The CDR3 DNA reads TGTGCCAGCAGTTTAAGGGGTCCCAATCAGCCCCAGCATTTT.

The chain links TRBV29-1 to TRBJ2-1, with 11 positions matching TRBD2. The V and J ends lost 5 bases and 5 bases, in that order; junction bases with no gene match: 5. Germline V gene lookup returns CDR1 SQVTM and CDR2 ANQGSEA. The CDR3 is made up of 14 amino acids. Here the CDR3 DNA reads TGCAGCGTTAAGAGACTAGCGGGAAACAATGAGCAGTTCTTC. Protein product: CSVKRLAGNNEQFF.

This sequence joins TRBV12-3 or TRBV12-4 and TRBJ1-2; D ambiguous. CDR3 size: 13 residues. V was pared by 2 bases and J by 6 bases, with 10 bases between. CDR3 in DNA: TGTGCCAGCAGTTTACGTTTCGGGGATGGCTACACCTTC. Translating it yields CASSLRFGDGYTF.

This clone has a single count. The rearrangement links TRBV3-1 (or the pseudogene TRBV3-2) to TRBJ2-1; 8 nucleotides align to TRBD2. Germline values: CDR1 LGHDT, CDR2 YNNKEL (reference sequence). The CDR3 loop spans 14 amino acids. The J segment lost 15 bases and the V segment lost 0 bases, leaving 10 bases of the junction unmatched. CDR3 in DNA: TGTGCCAGCAGCCAAGAAGTAGCGGGGACTACGTTGTTCTTC. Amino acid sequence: CASSQEVAGTTLFF.

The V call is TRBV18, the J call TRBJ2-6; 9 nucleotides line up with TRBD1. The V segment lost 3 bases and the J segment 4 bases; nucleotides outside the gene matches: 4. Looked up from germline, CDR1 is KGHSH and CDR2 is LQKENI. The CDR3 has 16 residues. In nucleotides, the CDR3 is TGTGCCAGCTCACCGGGACAGGGCACCGGGGCCAACGTCCTGACTTTC. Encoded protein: CASSPGQGTGANVLTF. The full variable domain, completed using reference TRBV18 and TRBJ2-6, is NAGVMQNPRHLVRRRGQEARLRCSPMKGHSHVYWYRQLPEEGLKFMVYLQKENIIDESGMPKERFSAEFPKEGPSILRIQQVVRGDSAAYFCASSPGQGTGANVLTFGAGSRLTVL.

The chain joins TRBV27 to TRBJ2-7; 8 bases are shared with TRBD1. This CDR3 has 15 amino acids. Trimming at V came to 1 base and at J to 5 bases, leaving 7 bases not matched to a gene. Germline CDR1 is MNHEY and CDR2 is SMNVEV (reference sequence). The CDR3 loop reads CASSLFRDRLDEQYF. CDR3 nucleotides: TGTGCCAGCAGTTTATTCCGGGACAGGCTGGACGAGCAGTACTTC.

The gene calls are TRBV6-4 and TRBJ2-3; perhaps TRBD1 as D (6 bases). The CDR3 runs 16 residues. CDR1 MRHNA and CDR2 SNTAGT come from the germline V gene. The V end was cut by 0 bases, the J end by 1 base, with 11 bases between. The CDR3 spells CASSDSSEGGTDTQYF. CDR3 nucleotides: TGTGCCAGCAGTGACTCGAGTGAGGGGGGCACAGATACGCAGTATTTT.

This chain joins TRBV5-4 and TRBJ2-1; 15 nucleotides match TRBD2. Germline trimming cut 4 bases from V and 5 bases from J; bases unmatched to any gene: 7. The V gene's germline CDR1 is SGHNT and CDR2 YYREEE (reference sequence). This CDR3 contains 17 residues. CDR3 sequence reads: CASSPGTSGRIHNEQFF. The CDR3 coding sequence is TGTGCCAGCAGCCCGGGGACTAGCGGGAGGATACACAATGAGCAGTTCTTC. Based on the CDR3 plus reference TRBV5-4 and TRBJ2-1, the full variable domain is ETGVTQSPTHLIKTRGQQVTLRCSSQSGHNTVSWYQQALGQGPQFIFQYYREEENGRGNFPPRFSGLQFPNYSSELNVNALELDDSALYLCASSPGTSGRIHNEQFFGPGTRLTVL.

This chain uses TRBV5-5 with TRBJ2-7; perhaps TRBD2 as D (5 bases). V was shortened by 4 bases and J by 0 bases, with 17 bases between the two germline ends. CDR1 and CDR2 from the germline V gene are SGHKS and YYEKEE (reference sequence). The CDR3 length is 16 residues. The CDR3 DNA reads TGTGCCAGCAGCCTCGGGGAACAGTGGGTCTCCTACGAGCAGTACTTC. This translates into CASSLGEQWVSYEQYF.

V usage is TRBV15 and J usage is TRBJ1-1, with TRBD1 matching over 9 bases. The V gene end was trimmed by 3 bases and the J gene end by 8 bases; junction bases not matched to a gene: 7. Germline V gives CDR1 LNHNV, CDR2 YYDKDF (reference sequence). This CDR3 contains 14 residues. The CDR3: CATSSGTGWIEAFF. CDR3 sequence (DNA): TGTGCCACCAGCAGTGGGACAGGGTGGATCGAAGCTTTCTTT.

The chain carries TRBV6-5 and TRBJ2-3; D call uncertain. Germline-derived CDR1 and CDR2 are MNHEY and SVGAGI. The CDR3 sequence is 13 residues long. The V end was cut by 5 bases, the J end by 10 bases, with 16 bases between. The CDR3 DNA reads TGTGCCAGCAGTCCATTCGCCGCCGGAGCGCAGTATTTT. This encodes CASSPFAAGAQYF.

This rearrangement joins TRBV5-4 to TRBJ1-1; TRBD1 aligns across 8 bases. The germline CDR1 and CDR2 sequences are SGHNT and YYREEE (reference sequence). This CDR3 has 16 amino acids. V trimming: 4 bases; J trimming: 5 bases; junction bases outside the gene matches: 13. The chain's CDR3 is CASSERTGSTGTEAFF. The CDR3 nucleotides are TGTGCCAGCAGCGAAAGGACAGGGAGTACGGGGACTGAAGCTTTCTTT.

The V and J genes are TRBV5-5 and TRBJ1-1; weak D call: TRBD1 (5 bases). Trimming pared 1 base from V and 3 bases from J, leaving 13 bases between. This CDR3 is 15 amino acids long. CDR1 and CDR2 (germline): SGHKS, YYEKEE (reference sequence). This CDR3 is CASSLYPREDTEAFF. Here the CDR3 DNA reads TGTGCCAGCAGCTTGTATCCCAGGGAGGACACTGAAGCTTTCTTT. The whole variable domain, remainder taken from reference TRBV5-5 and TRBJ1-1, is DAGVTQSPTHLIKTRGQQVTLRCSPISGHKSVSWYQQVLGQGPQFIFQYYEKEERGRGNFPDRFSARQFPNYSSELNVNALLLGDSALYLCASSLYPREDTEAFFGQGTRLTVV.

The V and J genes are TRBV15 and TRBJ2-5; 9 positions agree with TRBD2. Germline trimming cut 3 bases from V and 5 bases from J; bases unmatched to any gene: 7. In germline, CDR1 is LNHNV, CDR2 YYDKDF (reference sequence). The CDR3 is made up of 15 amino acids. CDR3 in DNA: TGTGCCACCAGCAGGAGGGCGGGGGGGTCGGAGACCCAGTACTTC. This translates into CATSRRAGGSETQYF. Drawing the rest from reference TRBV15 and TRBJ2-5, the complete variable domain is DAMVIQNPRYQVTQFGKPVTLSCSQTLNHNVMYWYQQKSSQAPKLLFHYYDKDFNNEADTPDNFQSRRPNTSFCFLDIRSPGLGDTAMYLCATSRRAGGSETQYFGPGTRLLVL.

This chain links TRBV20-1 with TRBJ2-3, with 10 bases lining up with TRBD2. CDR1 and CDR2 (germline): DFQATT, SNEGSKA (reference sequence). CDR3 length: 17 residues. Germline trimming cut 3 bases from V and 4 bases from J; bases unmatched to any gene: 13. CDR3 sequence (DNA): TGCAGTGCTAGTGAACTAGCGGGAATAGAATTAGCAGATACGCAGTATTTT. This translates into CSASELAGIELADTQYF.

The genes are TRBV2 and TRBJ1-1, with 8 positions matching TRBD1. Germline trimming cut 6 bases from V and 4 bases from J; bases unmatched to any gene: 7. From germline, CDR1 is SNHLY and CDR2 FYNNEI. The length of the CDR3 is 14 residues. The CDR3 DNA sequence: TGTGCCAGCAGGGACAGGGTAGTTTTCACTGAAGCTTTCTTT. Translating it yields CASRDRVVFTEAFF.

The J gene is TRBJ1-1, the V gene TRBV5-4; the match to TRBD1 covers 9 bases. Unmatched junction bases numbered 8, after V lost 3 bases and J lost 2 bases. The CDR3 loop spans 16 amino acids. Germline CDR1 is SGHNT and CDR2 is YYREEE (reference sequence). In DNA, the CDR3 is TGTGCCAGCAGCTGGGGGACAGGGCAGAGCAACACTGAAGCTTTCTTT. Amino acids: CASSWGTGQSNTEAFF.

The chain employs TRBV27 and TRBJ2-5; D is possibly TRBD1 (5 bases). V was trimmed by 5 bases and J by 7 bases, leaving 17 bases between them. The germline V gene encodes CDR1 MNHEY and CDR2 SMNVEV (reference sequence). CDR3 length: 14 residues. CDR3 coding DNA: TGTGCCAGCAGTCTTGACAGCCCTCCGTGGACCCAGTACTTC. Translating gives CASSLDSPPWTQYF.

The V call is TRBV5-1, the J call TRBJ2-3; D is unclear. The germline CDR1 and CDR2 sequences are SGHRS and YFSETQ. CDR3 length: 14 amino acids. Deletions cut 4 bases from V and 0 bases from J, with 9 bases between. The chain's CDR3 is CASSLGESTDTQYF. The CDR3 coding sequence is TGCGCCAGCAGCCTTGGAGAGAGCACAGATACGCAGTATTTT.

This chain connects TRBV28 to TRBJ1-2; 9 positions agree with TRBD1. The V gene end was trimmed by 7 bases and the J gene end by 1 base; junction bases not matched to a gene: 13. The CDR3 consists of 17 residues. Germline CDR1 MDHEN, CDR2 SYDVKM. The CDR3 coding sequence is TGTGCCAGCATCAATTACGTCCCGGGACAGGGTAACTATGGCTACACCTTC. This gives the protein CASINYVPGQGNYGYTF.

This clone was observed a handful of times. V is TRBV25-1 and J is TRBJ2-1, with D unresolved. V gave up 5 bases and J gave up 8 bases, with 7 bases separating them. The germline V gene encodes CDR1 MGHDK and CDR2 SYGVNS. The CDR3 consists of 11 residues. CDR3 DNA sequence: TGTGCCAGCAGTCGTGGCCATGAGCAGTTCTTC. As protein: CASSRGHEQFF.